This T cell receptor beta chain was found in a study of cytomegalovirus exposure and HLA in healthy donors. General observations from the study: Excluded were some V segments that proved indistinguishable, including TRBV6-2 and TRBV6-3.

As to this clone: Antigen unknown.

The CDR3 consists of 14 residues. Per germline, CDR1 MDHEN and CDR2 SYDVKM. The ends lost 5 bases at V and 7 bases at J; junction bases unmatched: 6. The study ran its PCR with 60 Vbeta and 13 Jbeta primers. Only in-frame clones appear in the TCRdb table, and some are missing; sequencing was by immunoSEQ multiplex PCR. The sample carries under 150,000 clones, roughly 70% recorded once. V usage is TRBV28 and J usage is TRBJ2-1; 9 nucleotides line up with TRBD2. The sample taken for sequencing was PBMCs. The receptor was derived from a woman in her thirties or forties in good health and CMV-seronegative. CDR3 in DNA: TGTGCCAGCAGTAGCGGGGGGCCCGGGAATGAGCAGTTCTTC. Protein: CASSSGGPGNEQFF.